The 25 T cell receptor beta chains below all came from one sample that was sequenced in a study of cytomegalovirus exposure and HLA in healthy donors. This PCR relied on a set of 60 Vbeta primers and 13 Jbeta primers. Measured with immunoSEQ multiplex PCR; TCRdb has only the in-frame clones, and not every one. This sample's table reports tens of thousands of clones. Sequences were obtained from PBMCs. Receptors originate from a man aged 40-49 years in good health and CMV-seronegative.

The chain links TRBV7-2 to TRBJ2-2; 11 bases align to TRBD2. In germline, CDR1 is SGHTA, CDR2 FQGNSA. The ends lost 1 base at V and 4 bases at J; junction bases unmatched: 5. The CDR3 has 17 residues. As DNA, the CDR3 is TGTGCCAGCAGCTTAGGACTAGCGGGGTACAGCACCGGGGAGCTGTTTTTT. This gives the protein CASSLGLAGYSTGELFF.

The rearrangement links TRBV6-1 to TRBJ1-2, with 7 bases aligning to TRBD1. CDR3 size: 16 residues. V shed 4 bases and J 2 bases; nucleotides not matched to a gene: 10. CDR1 is MNHNS, CDR2 SASEGT, per germline. CDR3 protein: CASSGFKGAGNYGYTF. DNA of the CDR3: TGTGCCAGCAGTGGGTTCAAGGGGGCGGGAAACTATGGCTACACCTTC.

The gene calls are TRBV19 and TRBJ1-5; possible D gene TRBD1, 5 bases. Trimming removed 5 bases at V and 5 bases at J, with 19 bases between. This CDR3 comprises 16 residues. Germline CDR1 is LNHDA and CDR2 is SQIVND (reference sequence). The CDR3 loop reads CASSAPGQGGYQPQHF. CDR3 sequence (DNA): TGTGCCAGTAGTGCACCCGGGCAGGGAGGTTATCAGCCCCAGCATTTT.

V and J are TRBV19 and TRBJ1-2; no firm D call. CDR3 length: 14 amino acids. Trimming took 6 bases from V and 7 from J, leaving 18 bases between them. Germline assignment: CDR1 LNHDA and CDR2 SQIVND (reference sequence). CDR3 in amino acids: CASSSLGVSGGYTF. The CDR3 bases are TGTGCCAGTAGCTCCCTCGGGGTTTCGGGTGGCTACACCTTC.

The J gene is TRBJ2-2, the V gene TRBV5-1; D perhaps matches TRBD1 (6 bases). CDR1 SGHRS and CDR2 YFSETQ come from the germline V gene. The CDR3 loop spans 15 amino acids. Trimming cost V 4 bases and J 5 bases, with 15 bases left between them. The CDR3 bases are TGCGCCAGCAGCCTAGGAACAGGGCGGACCGGGGAGCTGTTTTTT. Protein product: CASSLGTGRTGELFF.

The chain is built from TRBV6-6 and TRBJ2-7; maybe TRBD2 (5 bases). This CDR3 spans 12 amino acids. Germline V gene lookup returns CDR1 MNHNY and CDR2 SVGAGI (reference sequence). Trimming took off 7 bases at V and 6 bases at J, with 13 bases between the two ends. The CDR3: CASTYGEFEQYF. CDR3 nucleotides: TGTGCCAGCACCTACGGGGAATTCGAGCAGTACTTC.

CDR3 in DNA: TGTGCCAGCAGCGTAGGCGGGACAGGAGCCTACGAGCAGTACTTC. This encodes CASSVGGTGAYEQYF. The rearrangement joins TRBV9 to TRBJ2-7, with 8 bases aligning to TRBD1. The V and J ends lost 0 bases and 2 bases, in that order; junction bases with no gene match: 4. CDR3 length: 15 residues. Germline CDR1 reads SGDLS; CDR2 reads YYNGEE. Based on the CDR3 plus reference TRBV9 and TRBJ2-7, the full variable domain is DSGVTQTPKHLITATGQRVTLRCSPRSGDLSVYWYQQSLDQGLQFLIQYYNGEERAKGNILERFSAQQFPDLHSELNLSSLELGDSALYFCASSVGGTGAYEQYFGPGTRLTVT.

This chain links TRBV6-5 with TRBJ2-7, with 7 bases aligning to TRBD1. V was pared by 5 bases and J by 2 bases, with 6 bases of the junction left unmatched. The germline V gene has CDR1 MNHEY and CDR2 SVGAGI. CDR3 length: 14 residues. CDR3: CASSPRQGPYEQYF. CDR3 DNA: TGTGCCAGCAGTCCCCGACAGGGTCCCTACGAGCAGTACTTC.

V is TRBV11-2 and J is TRBJ1-3, with 8 bases matching TRBD1. This CDR3 region has 16 residues. Germline V gene data show CDR1 as SGHAT and CDR2 as FQNNGV. Losses at the gene ends were 1 base for V and 4 bases for J; bases not matched to a gene: 6. The CDR3 protein is CASSLVKDRDGNTIYF. The CDR3 DNA reads TGTGCCAGCAGCTTAGTGAAGGACAGGGACGGAAACACCATATATTTT.

The CDR3 loop reads CAWSEIDSRIQPQHF. DNA for the CDR3: TGTGCCTGGAGTGAGATAGACAGTCGAATTCAGCCCCAGCATTTT. The rearrangement uses TRBV30 and TRBJ1-5; possible D gene TRBD1, 5 bases. The CDR3 runs to 15 residues. Germline CDR1 and CDR2: GTSNPN and SVGIG (reference sequence). Trimming shortened V by 1 base and J by 6 bases, and 16 bases separated the two germline ends. The full variable domain, its missing parts supplied by reference TRBV30 and TRBJ1-5, is SQTIHQWPATLVQPVGSPLSLECTVEGTSNPNLYWYRQAAGRGLQLLFYSVGIGQISSEVPQNLSASRPQDRQFILSSKKLLLSDSGFYLCAWSEIDSRIQPQHFGDGTRLSIL.

The J gene is TRBJ2-1, the V gene TRBV7-8; TRBD1 aligns across 8 bases. The ends lost 5 bases at V and 2 bases at J; junction bases unmatched: 5. The CDR3 runs 15 residues. CDR1 is SGHVS, CDR2 FQNEAQ, per germline. DNA of the CDR3: TGTGCCAGCAGCCTAAGGGACAGGACCTACAATGAGCAGTTCTTC. This translates into CASSLRDRTYNEQFF.

The chain recombines TRBV27 with TRBJ2-7, with TRBD1 matching 9 bases. The germline V gene encodes CDR1 MNHEY and CDR2 SMNVEV (reference sequence). With V trimmed by 1 base and J by 6 bases, 4 bases remained unmatched. The length of the CDR3 is 14 residues. CDR3 protein: CASSLWDRAGEQYF. CDR3 in DNA: TGTGCCAGCAGTTTATGGGACAGGGCAGGCGAGCAGTACTTC.

The V call is TRBV6-4, the J call TRBJ2-1, with TRBD2 matching over 8 bases. The length of the CDR3 is 16 residues. Germline CDR1 and CDR2: MRHNA and SNTAGT. V was clipped by 1 base and J by 3 bases; unmatched bases: 5. The chain's CDR3 is CASSDLLRGDYNEQFF. The CDR3 DNA reads TGTGCCAGCAGTGACTTACTGCGGGGGGACTACAATGAGCAGTTCTTC.

The chain carries TRBV28 and TRBJ2-7, with 7 nucleotides matching TRBD1. CDR3 length: 14 residues. Germline CDR1 and CDR2: MDHEN and SYDVKM. The ends lost 6 bases at V and 3 bases at J; junction bases unmatched: 8. The CDR3 DNA reads as TGTGCCAGCAGCGGACTCCGGGACAGCTACGAGCAGTACTTC. This gives the protein CASSGLRDSYEQYF.

The gene calls are TRBV6-5 and TRBJ1-2; maybe TRBD1 (5 bases). The CDR3 has 15 amino acids. V was shortened by 8 bases and J by 4 bases, with 20 bases between the two germline ends. The V gene's germline CDR1 is MNHEY and CDR2 SVGAGI. The DNA for the CDR3 is TGTGCCAGCGCCTCAGGGCAGGGCGAACCCTATGGCTACACCTTC. Amino acids: CASASGQGEPYGYTF.

Points on this clone: The junction departs from germline at one end; a sequencing error may be responsible. The V gene is TRBV6-1, the J gene TRBJ1-2, with D unresolved. CDR1 is MNHNS and CDR2 is SASEGT in the germline V gene. The CDR3 has 10 residues. Here the CDR3 reads CASSERLLSF. For the CDR3, the DNA is TGTGCCAGCAGTGAAAGACTGCTCTCCTTC.

Of note for this clone: One junction end does not reproduce the germline sequence, and a read error may be involved. The chain joins TRBV6-5 to TRBJ2-3, with 8 nucleotides matching TRBD2. The CDR3 runs to 14 residues. CDR1 MNHEY and CDR2 SVGAGI come from the germline V gene. This chain's CDR3 is CSTSRGGLTDTQYF. In DNA form, the CDR3 reads TGCTCCACCTCCCGGGGGGGCCTCACAGATACGCAGTATTTT.

The chain combines TRBV11-3 with TRBJ2-3; D perhaps matches TRBD1 (6 bases). There are 13 residues in the CDR3. The V end was cut by 5 bases, the J end by 4 bases, with 10 bases between. In germline, CDR1 is SGHNT, CDR2 YENEEA. The chain's CDR3 is CASSQDSSDTQYF. The CDR3 DNA sequence: TGTGCCAGCAGCCAGGACAGCTCAGATACGCAGTATTTT.

This chain connects TRBV7-3 to TRBJ2-1, with a weak D call TRBD2 (6 bases). Trimming stripped 5 bases from V and 8 bases from J, with 16 bases between. Germline CDR1 and CDR2: SGHTA and FQGTGA. The CDR3 runs to 14 residues. The CDR3 bases are TGTGCCAGCAGCCCTAGGAGGGTTTCGGATGAGCAGTTCTTC. Its translation: CASSPRRVSDEQFF. Based on the CDR3 plus reference TRBV7-3 and TRBJ2-1, the full variable domain is GAGVSQTPSNKVTEKGKYVELRCDPISGHTALYWYRQSLGQGPEFLIYFQGTGAADDSGLPNDRFFAVRPEGSVSTLKIQRTERGDSAVYLCASSPRRVSDEQFFGPGTRLTVL.

Regarding this clone: The junction does not match germline at one end; this may be a read error. The CDR3 loop reads CASSLGQGADGYTF. The CDR3, as DNA: TGTGCCAGCAGTTTAGGACAGGGGGCTGATGGCTACACCTTC. The genes are TRBV7-9 and TRBJ1-2; the match to TRBD1 covers 11 bases. The CDR3 loop spans 14 amino acids. Germline CDR1 is SEHNR and CDR2 is FQNEAQ (reference sequence).

The chain is built from TRBV5-1 and TRBJ2-5; perhaps TRBD1 as D (6 bases). The CDR3 is made up of 14 amino acids. Germline CDR1 reads SGHRS; CDR2 reads YFSETQ. V lost 4 bases and J 2 bases, leaving 12 bases between the germline ends. This CDR3 reads CASSVGDIQETQYF. DNA of the CDR3: TGCGCCAGCAGCGTCGGGGACATTCAAGAGACCCAGTACTTC.

The rearrangement uses TRBV6-1 and TRBJ1-1; D not resolved. Germline values: CDR1 MNHNS, CDR2 SASEGT. The V end was cut by 2 bases, the J end by 0 bases, with 4 bases between. This CDR3 comprises 13 residues. CDR3 amino acids: CASSESVNTEAFF. CDR3 bases: TGTGCCAGCAGTGAATCGGTGAACACTGAAGCTTTCTTT.

The V gene is TRBV5-5, the J gene TRBJ2-2; TRBD1 matches at 12 bases. V shed 1 base and J 9 bases; nucleotides not matched to a gene: 13. CDR1 and CDR2 from the germline V gene are SGHKS and YYEKEE (reference sequence). This CDR3 region has 18 residues. For the CDR3, the DNA is TGTGCCAGCAGCTTGTGGGCCGGGACAGGGGGCCTTCGCCGGGAGCTGTTTTTT. It yields the protein CASSLWAGTGGLRRELFF.

The chain uses TRBV27 and TRBJ1-1, with TRBD1 matching over 7 bases. The J segment lost 1 base and the V segment lost 5 bases, leaving 10 bases of the junction unmatched. This CDR3 contains 16 residues. CDR1 MNHEY and CDR2 SMNVEV come from the germline V gene (reference sequence). The CDR3 DNA follows: TGTGCCAGCAGTCCAACCTGGGACAGAGCGAACACTGAAGCTTTCTTT. It encodes CASSPTWDRANTEAFF.

The rearrangement uses TRBV29-1 and TRBJ1-4; D gene unclear. This CDR3 region has 13 residues. Trimming removed 4 bases from V and 7 bases from J, with 13 bases in between. Germline V gives CDR1 SQVTM, CDR2 ANQGSEA. The CDR3 here is CSVAEGAGEKLFF. The DNA of the CDR3 is TGCAGCGTTGCCGAGGGCGCGGGTGAAAAACTGTTTTTT.